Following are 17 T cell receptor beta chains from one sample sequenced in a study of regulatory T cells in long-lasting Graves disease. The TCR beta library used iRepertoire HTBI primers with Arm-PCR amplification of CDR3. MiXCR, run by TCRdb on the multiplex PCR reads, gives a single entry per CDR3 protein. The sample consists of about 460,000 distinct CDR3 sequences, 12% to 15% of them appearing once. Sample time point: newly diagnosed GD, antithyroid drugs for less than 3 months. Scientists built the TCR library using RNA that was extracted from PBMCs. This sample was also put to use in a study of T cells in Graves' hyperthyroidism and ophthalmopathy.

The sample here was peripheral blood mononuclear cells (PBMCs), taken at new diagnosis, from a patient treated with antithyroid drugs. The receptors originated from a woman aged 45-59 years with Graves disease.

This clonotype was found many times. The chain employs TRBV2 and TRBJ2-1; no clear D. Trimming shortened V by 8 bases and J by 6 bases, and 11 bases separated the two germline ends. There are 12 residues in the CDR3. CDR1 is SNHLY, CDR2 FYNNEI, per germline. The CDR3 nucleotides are TGTGCCAGCTTATCCTTAGGCAATGAGCAGTTCTTC. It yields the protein CASLSLGNEQFF.

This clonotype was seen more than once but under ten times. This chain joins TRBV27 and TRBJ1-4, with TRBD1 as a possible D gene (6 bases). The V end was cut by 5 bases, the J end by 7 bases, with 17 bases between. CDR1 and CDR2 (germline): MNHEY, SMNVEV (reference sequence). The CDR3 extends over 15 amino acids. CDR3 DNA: TGTGCCAGCAGTCCGTATGACAGGTCCGGTGAAAAACTGTTTTTT. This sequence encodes CASSPYDRSGEKLFF.

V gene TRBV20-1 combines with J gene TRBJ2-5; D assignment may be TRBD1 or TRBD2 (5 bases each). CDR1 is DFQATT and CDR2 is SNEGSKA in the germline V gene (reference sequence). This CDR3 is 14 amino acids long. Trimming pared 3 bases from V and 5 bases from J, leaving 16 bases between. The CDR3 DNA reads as TGCAGTGCTAGGGTGGGACCAGGATTGGAGACCCAGTACTTC. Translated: CSARVGPGLETQYF.

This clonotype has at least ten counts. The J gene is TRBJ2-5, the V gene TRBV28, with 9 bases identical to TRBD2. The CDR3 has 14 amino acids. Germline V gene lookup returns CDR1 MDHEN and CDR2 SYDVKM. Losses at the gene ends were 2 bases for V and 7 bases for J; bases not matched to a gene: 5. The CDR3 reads CASSLRREGGTQYF. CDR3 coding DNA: TGTGCCAGCAGTTTAAGGCGGGAGGGTGGGACCCAGTACTTC.

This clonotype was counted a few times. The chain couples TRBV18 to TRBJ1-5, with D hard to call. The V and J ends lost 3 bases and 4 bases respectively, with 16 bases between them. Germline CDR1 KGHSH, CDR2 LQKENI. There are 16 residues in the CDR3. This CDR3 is CASSPQTGMDNQPQHF. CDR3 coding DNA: TGTGCCAGCTCACCTCAGACCGGCATGGATAATCAGCCCCAGCATTTT.

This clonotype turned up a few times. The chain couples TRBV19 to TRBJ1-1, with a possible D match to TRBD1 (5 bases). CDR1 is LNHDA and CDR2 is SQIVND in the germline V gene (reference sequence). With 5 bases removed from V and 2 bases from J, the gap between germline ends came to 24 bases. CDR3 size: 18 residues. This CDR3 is CASSYPPRAPTRNTEAFF. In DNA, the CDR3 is TGTGCCAGTAGTTACCCCCCCAGGGCACCTACAAGAAACACTGAAGCTTTCTTT.

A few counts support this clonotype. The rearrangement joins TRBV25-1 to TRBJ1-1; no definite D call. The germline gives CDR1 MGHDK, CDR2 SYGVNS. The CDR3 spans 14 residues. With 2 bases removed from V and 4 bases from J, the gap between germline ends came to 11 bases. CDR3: CASSEIGTITEAFF. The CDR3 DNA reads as TGTGCCAGCAGTGAAATCGGCACAATCACTGAAGCTTTCTTT.

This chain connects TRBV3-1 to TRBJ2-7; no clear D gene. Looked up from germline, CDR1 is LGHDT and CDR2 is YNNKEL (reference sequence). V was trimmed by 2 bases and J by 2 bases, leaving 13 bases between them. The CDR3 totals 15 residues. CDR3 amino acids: CASSQSHLGTYEQYF. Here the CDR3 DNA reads TGTGCCAGCAGCCAATCCCATTTGGGCACCTACGAGCAGTACTTC.

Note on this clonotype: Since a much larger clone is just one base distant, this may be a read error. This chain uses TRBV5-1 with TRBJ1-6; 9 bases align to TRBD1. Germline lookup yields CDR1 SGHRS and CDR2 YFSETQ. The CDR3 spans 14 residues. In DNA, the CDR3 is TGCGCCAGCAGCGGAGGACAGGGGAATTCACCCCCCCACTTT. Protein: CASSGGQGNSPPHF.

CDR3 nucleotide sequence: TGTGCCAGCAGTTTCCGGGACACGAACACTGAAGCTTTCTTT. Its protein is CASSFRDTNTEAFF. The chain carries TRBV12-3 or TRBV12-4 and TRBJ1-1; weak D call: TRBD1 (6 bases). The CDR3 has 14 residues. The V end lost 3 bases, the J end lost 1 base, and 9 bases lay between the germline ends.

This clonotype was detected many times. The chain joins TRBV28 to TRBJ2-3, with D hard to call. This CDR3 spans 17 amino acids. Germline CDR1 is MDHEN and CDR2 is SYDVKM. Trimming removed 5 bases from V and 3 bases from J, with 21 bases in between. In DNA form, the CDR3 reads TGTGCCAGCAGTCCTCCCCGGGCGGTCAGTAGGACAGATACGCAGTATTTT. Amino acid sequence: CASSPPRAVSRTDTQYF.

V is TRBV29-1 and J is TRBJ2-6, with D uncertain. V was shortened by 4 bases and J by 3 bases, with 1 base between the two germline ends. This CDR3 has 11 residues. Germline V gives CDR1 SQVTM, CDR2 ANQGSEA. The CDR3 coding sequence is TGCAGCGTTGGTGGGGCCAACGTCCTGACTTTC. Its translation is CSVGGANVLTF.

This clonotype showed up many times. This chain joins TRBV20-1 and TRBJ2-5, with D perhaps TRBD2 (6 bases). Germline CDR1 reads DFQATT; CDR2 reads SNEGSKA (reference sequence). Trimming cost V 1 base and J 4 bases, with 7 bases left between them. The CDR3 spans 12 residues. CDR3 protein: CSARVAAETQYF. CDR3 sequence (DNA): TGCAGTGCTAGAGTAGCGGCAGAGACCCAGTACTTC.

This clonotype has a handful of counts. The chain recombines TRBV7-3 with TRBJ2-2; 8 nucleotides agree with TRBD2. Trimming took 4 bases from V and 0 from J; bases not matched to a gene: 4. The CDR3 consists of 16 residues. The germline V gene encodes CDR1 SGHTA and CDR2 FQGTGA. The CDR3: CASSSLAGPNTGELFF. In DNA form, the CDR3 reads TGTGCCAGCAGCTCCCTAGCGGGTCCGAACACCGGGGAGCTGTTTTTT.

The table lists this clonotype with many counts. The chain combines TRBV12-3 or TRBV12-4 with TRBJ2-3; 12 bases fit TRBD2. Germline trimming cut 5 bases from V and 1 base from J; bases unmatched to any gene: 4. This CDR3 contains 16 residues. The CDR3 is CASSLRTSGGTDTQYF. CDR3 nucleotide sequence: TGTGCCAGCAGTCTACGGACTAGCGGGGGCACAGATACGCAGTATTTT.

The CDR3 DNA reads as TGCGCCAGCAGCTTGAACGGGGGTTCTTTAGAGACCCAGTACTTC. Protein product: CASSLNGGSLETQYF. The V and J genes are TRBV5-1 and TRBJ2-5, with D possibly TRBD2 on 6 matching bases. Per the germline V gene, CDR1 is SGHRS and CDR2 is YFSETQ. Trimming stripped 1 base from V and 4 bases from J, with 14 bases between. CDR3 size: 15 residues.

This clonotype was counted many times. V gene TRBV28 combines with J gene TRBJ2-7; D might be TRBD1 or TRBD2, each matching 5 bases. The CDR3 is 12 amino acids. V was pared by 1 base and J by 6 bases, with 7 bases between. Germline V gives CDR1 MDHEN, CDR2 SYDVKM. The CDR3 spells CASSLFGAEQYF. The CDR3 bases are TGTGCCAGCAGTTTATTCGGGGCCGAGCAGTACTTC.